Given below is one TCR beta chain in context. Profiled with immunoSEQ multiplex PCR; TCRdb holds only in-frame clones, not every one. The sample has 90,000 to 95,000 clones; more than 70% are singletons. CDR3 length: 14 residues. V gave up 6 bases and J gave up 8 bases; unmatched junction bases: 15. Germline V gene lookup returns CDR1 SQVTM and CDR2 ANQGSEA. The source of the sample is a study of OX40 agonist ivuxolimab in advanced cancers. The sequencing here drew on CD4+ or CD8+ T cells sorted from blood, taken in a trial of the OX40 agonist ivuxolimab. The clonotype originates from an adult with an advanced solid tumor such as melanoma, head and neck, liver or kidney cancer. V is TRBV29-1 and J is TRBJ1-2; 7 nucleotides line up with TRBD1. As DNA, the CDR3 is TGCAGCGTGGGGCAGGGGGAAGGAGCGGCCGGCTACACCTTC. Amino acids: CSVGQGEGAAGYTF.